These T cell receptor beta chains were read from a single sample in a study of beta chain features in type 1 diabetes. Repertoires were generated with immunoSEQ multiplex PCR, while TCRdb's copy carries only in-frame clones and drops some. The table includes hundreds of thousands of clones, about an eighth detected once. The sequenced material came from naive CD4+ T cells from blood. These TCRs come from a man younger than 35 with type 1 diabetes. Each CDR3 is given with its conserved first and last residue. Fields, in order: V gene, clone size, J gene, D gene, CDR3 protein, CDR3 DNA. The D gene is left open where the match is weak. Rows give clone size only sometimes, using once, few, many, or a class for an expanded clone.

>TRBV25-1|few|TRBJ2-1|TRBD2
CASRTTSGGYLSYNEQFF
TGTGCCAGCAGGACGACTAGCGGGGGTTACCTCTCCTACAATGAGCAGTTCTTC
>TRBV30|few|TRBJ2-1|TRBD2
CAWTPAGGSSYNEQFF
TGTGCCTGGACACCAGCGGGGGGGAGCTCCTACAATGAGCAGTTCTTC
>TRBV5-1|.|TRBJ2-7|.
CASSFGLPSGSYEQYF
TGCGCCAGCAGCTTCGGTCTCCCCAGTGGTTCCTACGAGCAGTACTTC
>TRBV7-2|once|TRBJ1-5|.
CASSLDKFNQPQHF
TGTGCCAGCAGCTTAGACAAATTCAATCAGCCCCAGCATTTT
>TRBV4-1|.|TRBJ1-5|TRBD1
CASSQDDREESQPQHF
TGCGCCAGCAGCCAAGATGACAGGGAGGAGAGTCAGCCCCAGCATTTT
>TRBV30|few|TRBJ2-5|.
CAWSGGGGQGETQYF
TGTGCCTGGAGTGGCGGCGGGGGCCAGGGAGAGACCCAGTACTTC
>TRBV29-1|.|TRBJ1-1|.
CSVVRGYEWTEAFF
TGCAGCGTTGTGAGGGGATATGAATGGACTGAAGCTTTCTTT
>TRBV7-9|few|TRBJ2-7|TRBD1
CASTAGAGGTEQYF
TGTGCCAGCACCGCTGGCGCAGGGGGAACCGAGCAGTACTTC
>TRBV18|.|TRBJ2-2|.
CASSTMDTGELFF
TGTGCCAGCTCTACGATGGACACCGGGGAGCTGTTTTTT
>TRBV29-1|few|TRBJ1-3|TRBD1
CSAQTGYGNTIYF
TGCAGCGCCCAGACAGGGTATGGAAACACCATATATTTT
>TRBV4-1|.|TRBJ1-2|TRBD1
CASSASLGQGFHGYTF
TGCGCCAGCAGCGCCTCGTTGGGACAGGGATTCCATGGCTACACCTTC
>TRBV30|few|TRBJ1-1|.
CAWSVLTLGGTEAFF
TGTGCCTGGAGTGTACTTACCCTTGGTGGGACTGAAGCTTTCTTT
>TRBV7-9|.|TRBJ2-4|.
CASSTVGGQAKNIQYF
TGTGCCAGCAGCACCGTGGGTGGACAAGCCAAAAACATTCAGTACTTC
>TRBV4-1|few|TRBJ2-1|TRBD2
CASSQVGSGGPNEQFF
TGCGCCAGCAGCCAAGTCGGTAGCGGGGGCCCGAATGAGCAGTTCTTC
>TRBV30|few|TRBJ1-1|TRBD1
CAGRGDSWSGPHGNTEAFF
TGTGCCGGCCGAGGGGACAGCTGGTCGGGCCCGCATGGGAACACTGAAGCTTTCTTT
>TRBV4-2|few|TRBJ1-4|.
CASSHRAANEKLFF
TGTGCCAGCAGCCATAGAGCAGCTAATGAAAAACTGTTTTTT
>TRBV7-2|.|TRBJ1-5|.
CASSLHGNQPQHF
TGTGCCAGCAGCTTACACGGCAATCAGCCCCAGCATTTT
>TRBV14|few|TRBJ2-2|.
CASSQDSNTGELFF
TGTGCCAGCAGCCAAGACAGCAACACCGGGGAGCTGTTTTTT
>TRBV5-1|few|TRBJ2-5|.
CASSLAGGGETQYF
TGCGCCAGCAGCTTGGCCGGGGGAGGAGAGACCCAGTACTTC
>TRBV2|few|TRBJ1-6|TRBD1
CASSQGDYSPLHF
TGTGCCAGCAGTCAGGGGGATTATTCACCCCTCCACTTT
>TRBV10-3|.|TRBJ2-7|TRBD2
CAISPGLAGGQGGEQYF
TGTGCCATCAGCCCCGGACTAGCGGGGGGCCAAGGAGGGGAGCAGTACTTC
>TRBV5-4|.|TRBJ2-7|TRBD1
CASSYGQGRSYEQYF
TGTGCCAGCAGCTACGGACAGGGGAGGTCCTACGAGCAGTACTTC
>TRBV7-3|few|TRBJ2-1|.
CASSLTATSSWQFF
TGTGCCAGCAGCTTAACTGCGACTAGTTCTTGGCAGTTCTTC
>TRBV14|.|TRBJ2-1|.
CASSQDLVINEQFF
TGTGCCAGCAGCCAAGATTTGGTTATCAATGAGCAGTTCTTC
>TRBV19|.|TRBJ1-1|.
CASTFQGNTEAFF
TGTGCCAGTACCTTTCAGGGGAACACTGAAGCTTTCTTT
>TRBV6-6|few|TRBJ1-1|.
CASSYLGSLNTEAFF
TGTGCCAGCAGTTACCTGGGCAGCCTGAACACTGAAGCTTTCTTT
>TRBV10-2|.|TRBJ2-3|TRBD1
CASSEYRDRGDTQYF
TGCGCCAGCAGTGAGTACCGGGACAGGGGCGATACGCAGTATTTT
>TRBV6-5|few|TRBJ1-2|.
CASSHARDGYYGYTF
TGTGCCAGCAGTCACGCAAGGGACGGCTACTATGGCTACACCTTC
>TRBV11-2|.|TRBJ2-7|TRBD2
CASSLARGRPYEQYF
TGTGCCAGCAGCTTAGCGCGGGGGAGGCCCTACGAGCAGTACTTC
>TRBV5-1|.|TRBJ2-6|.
CASSPLPGVLSGANVLTF
TGCGCCAGCAGCCCCCTCCCAGGGGTCCTCTCTGGGGCCAACGTCCTGACTTTC
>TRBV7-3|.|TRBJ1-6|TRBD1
CASSHTRQGDSPLHF
TGTGCCAGCAGCCATACCAGACAGGGCGATTCACCCCTCCACTTT
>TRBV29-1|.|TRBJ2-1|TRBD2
CSVEASGGPFF
TGCAGCGTTGAGGCTAGCGGGGGGCCTTTCTTC
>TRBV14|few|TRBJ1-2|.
CASSQDQGWGYTF
TGTGCCAGCAGCCAAGACCAGGGTTGGGGCTACACCTTC
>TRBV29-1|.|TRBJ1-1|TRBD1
CSVDWTGGNTEAFF
TGCAGCGTCGATTGGACAGGGGGGAACACTGAAGCTTTCTTT
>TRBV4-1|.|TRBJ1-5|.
CASGGVAAGNQPQHF
TGCGCCAGCGGGGGTGTTGCGGCAGGCAATCAGCCCCAGCATTTT
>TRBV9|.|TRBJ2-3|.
CASSVGSTGSTDTQYF
TGTGCCAGCAGCGTAGGATCGACAGGTAGCACAGATACGCAGTATTTT
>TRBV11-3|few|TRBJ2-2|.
CASSPEIGELFF
TGTGCCAGCAGCCCGGAGATCGGGGAGCTGTTTTTT
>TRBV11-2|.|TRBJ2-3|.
CASRREADTQYF
TGTGCCAGCAGACGAGAGGCAGATACGCAGTATTTT
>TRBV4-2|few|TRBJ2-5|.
CASSQEAYQETQYF
TGTGCCAGCAGCCAAGAGGCGTACCAAGAGACCCAGTACTTC
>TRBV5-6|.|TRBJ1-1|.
CASSLRNTEAFF
TGTGCCAGCAGCTTAAGGAACACTGAAGCTTTCTTT
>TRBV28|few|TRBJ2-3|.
CASSSGGSADTQYF
TGTGCCAGCAGTTCCGGGGGTAGTGCAGATACGCAGTATTTT
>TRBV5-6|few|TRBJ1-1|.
CASSLLATEAFF
TGTGCCAGCAGCCTACTTGCGACTGAAGCTTTCTTT
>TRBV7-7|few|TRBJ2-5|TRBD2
CASSLVAGGPVTMETQYF
TGTGCTAGCAGCTTAGTAGCGGGGGGGCCAGTCACCATGGAGACCCAGTACTTC
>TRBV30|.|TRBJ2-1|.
CAWSLGFPYNEQFF
TGTGCCTGGAGCCTAGGGTTTCCCTACAATGAGCAGTTCTTC
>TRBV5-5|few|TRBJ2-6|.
CASSTRDTGANVLTF
TGTGCCAGCAGCACCCGGGACACCGGGGCCAACGTCCTGACTTTC
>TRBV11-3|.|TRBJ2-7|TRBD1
CASSPRTGGYSEQYF
TGTGCCAGCAGCCCACGGACAGGCGGTTATTCCGAGCAGTACTTC
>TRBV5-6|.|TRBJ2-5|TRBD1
CASSLIDRDQETQYF
TGTGCCAGCAGCTTGATAGACAGGGACCAAGAGACCCAGTACTTC
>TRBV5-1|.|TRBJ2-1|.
CASSYRAPNGNEQFF
TGCGCCAGCAGCTACAGGGCCCCCAATGGGAATGAGCAGTTCTTC
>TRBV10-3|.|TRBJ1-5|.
CAISVGVGQPQHF
TGTGCCATCAGTGTAGGGGTTGGTCAGCCCCAGCATTTT
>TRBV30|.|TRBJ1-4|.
CAWNRLGSTNEKLFF
TGTGCCTGGAATCGATTGGGTTCAACTAATGAAAAACTGTTTTTT
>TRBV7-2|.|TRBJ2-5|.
CASSFRGETQYF
TGTGCCAGCAGCTTCAGGGGAGAGACCCAGTACTTC
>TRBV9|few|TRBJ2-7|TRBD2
CASSVGTSGGFGEQYF
TGTGCCAGCAGCGTAGGGACTAGCGGGGGGTTCGGCGAGCAGTACTTC
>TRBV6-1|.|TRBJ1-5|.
CASRRPGLSQHF
TGTGCCAGCAGACGTCCGGGGTTGTCCCAGCATTTT
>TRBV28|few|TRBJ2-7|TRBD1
CASSPGGAVTREQYF
TGTGCCAGCAGCCCAGGGGGCGCGGTAACGCGCGAGCAGTACTTC